These 14 T cell receptor beta chains originate from one sample sequenced in a study of regulatory T cells in long-lasting Graves disease. The time point denotes: newly diagnosed GD, antithyroid drugs for less than 3 months. After RNA was extracted from PBMCs, the TCR library was made from it. Construction of TCR beta libraries relied on iRepertoire HTBI primers and on Arm-PCR targeting CDR3 regions. TCRdb reprocessed the multiplex PCR reads with MiXCR, giving one entry per CDR3 protein. This sample yields 350,000 to 550,000 distinct CDR3 sequences, of which more than 12% are seen a single time; 16% belongs to the top ten. These same data were also listed under a study on T cells in Graves' hyperthyroidism and ophthalmopathy.

Specimen: peripheral blood mononuclear cells (PBMCs), collected at new diagnosis, from a patient treated with antithyroid drugs. These receptors were obtained from a woman between 25 and 40 years old with Graves disease.

This clonotype was seen repeatedly, ten times or more. This chain uses TRBV12-3 or TRBV12-4 with TRBJ2-7; 10 bases line up with TRBD2. Losses at the gene ends were 5 bases for V and 4 bases for J; bases not matched to a gene: 2. The CDR3 totals 13 residues. The CDR3 loop is CASSPSGGYEQYF. The CDR3 region has the DNA TGTGCCAGCAGTCCTAGCGGGGGTTACGAGCAGTACTTC.

This clonotype was counted ten times or more. The CDR3 here is CASSTDRGRNSPLHF. In nucleotides, the CDR3 is TGTGCCAGCAGCACTGACAGGGGGCGAAATTCACCCCTCCACTTT. The chain carries TRBV6-1 and TRBJ1-6; 10 bases are shared with TRBD1. With 6 bases clipped from V and 7 bases from J, the junction kept 6 bases outside the gene matches. The CDR3 loop spans 15 amino acids. Germline CDR1 is MNHNS and CDR2 is SASEGT.

This chain joins TRBV15 and TRBJ2-7; 9 nucleotides match TRBD2. The length of the CDR3 is 12 residues. The J segment lost 2 bases and the V segment lost 10 bases, leaving 3 bases of the junction unmatched. The germline CDR1 and CDR2 sequences are LNHNV and YYDKDF (reference sequence). In DNA form, the CDR3 reads TGTGCCAGCGGGGGGGACCCCTACGAGCAGTACTTC. The encoded protein is CASGGDPYEQYF. Drawing the rest from reference TRBV15 and TRBJ2-7, the complete variable domain is DAMVIQNPRYQVTQFGKPVTLSCSQTLNHNVMYWYQQKSSQAPKLLFHYYDKDFNNEADTPDNFQSRRPNTSFCFLDIRSPGLGDTAMYLCASGGDPYEQYFGPGTRLTVT.

This clonotype was counted a few times. Relative to the germline gene, one junction end is altered; a read error may explain this. The chain employs TRBV10-2 and TRBJ1-2, with D perhaps TRBD1 (6 bases). The CDR3 runs 14 residues. Germline CDR1 is WSHSY and CDR2 is SAAADI. The CDR3 is CASSESMWGLGCTF. CDR3 DNA: TGCGCCAGCAGTGAGTCGATGTGGGGGCTTGGCTGCACCTTC.

This clonotype was observed at least ten times. The chain combines TRBV15 with TRBJ2-1; 7 bases agree with TRBD2. This CDR3 region has 16 residues. J gave up 5 bases and V 0 bases, and 7 bases lay outside the gene matches. From germline, CDR1 is LNHNV and CDR2 YYDKDF (reference sequence). In nucleotides, the CDR3 is TGTGCCACCAGCAGAGAAGGGTCTAGCGGACACAATGAGCAGTTCTTC. It yields the protein CATSREGSSGHNEQFF.

This clonotype was observed many times. The CDR3 DNA reads TGTGCCAGCAGTAGGACAGGGGAGTCCTACGAGCAGTACTTC. Its protein product is CASSRTGESYEQYF. The chain is built from TRBV6-2 or TRBV6-3 and TRBJ2-7; 9 bases are shared with TRBD1. Germline assignment: CDR1 MNHEY and CDR2 SVGEGT. Unmatched junction bases numbered 3, after V lost 5 bases and J lost 1 base. This CDR3 comprises 14 residues.

Ten or more counts support this clonotype. V gene TRBV5-1 combines with J gene TRBJ2-1; D possibly corresponds to TRBD2 (5 bases). The CDR3 totals 18 residues. Germline V gives CDR1 SGHRS, CDR2 YFSETQ. V lost 0 bases to trimming and J lost 0 bases, with 16 bases between them. The CDR3 sequence is CASSLAYSATSSYNEQFF. The CDR3 DNA reads TGCGCCAGCAGCTTGGCCTATTCGGCAACTAGCTCCTACAATGAGCAGTTCTTC.

This clonotype was found many times. The chain recombines TRBV24-1 with TRBJ1-2, with TRBD1 matching 9 bases. With V trimmed by 4 bases and J by 3 bases, 5 bases remained unmatched. The CDR3 is 15 amino acids. Germline-derived CDR1 and CDR2 are KGHDR and SFDVKD. In DNA form, the CDR3 reads TGTGCCACCAGTGACCCGGGACAGGGCCACTATGGCTACACCTTC. Protein: CATSDPGQGHYGYTF.

In its sample, this clonotype was seen many times. The chain employs TRBV11-1 and TRBJ1-1; D unresolved. Trimming took off 5 bases at V and 0 bases at J, with 16 bases between the two ends. Germline V gives CDR1 SGHAT, CDR2 FQDESV (reference sequence). CDR3 length equals 16 residues. CDR3 in DNA: TGTGCCAGCAGCCTCGGTGACGCTTGGATGAACACTGAAGCTTTCTTT. Its protein product is CASSLGDAWMNTEAFF.

This clonotype has just a few counts. The genes are TRBV15 and TRBJ2-4; weak D call: TRBD2 (5 bases). This CDR3 is built from 17 residues. Trimming stripped 3 bases from V and 0 bases from J, with 15 bases between. The germline V gene has CDR1 LNHNV and CDR2 YYDKDF (reference sequence). For the CDR3, the DNA is TGTGCCACCAGCAGTCTCTTCCTCGGACTAGCCAAAAACATTCAGTACTTC. Translating gives CATSSLFLGLAKNIQYF. The full variable domain, with the rest looked up from reference TRBV15 and TRBJ2-4, is DAMVIQNPRYQVTQFGKPVTLSCSQTLNHNVMYWYQQKSSQAPKLLFHYYDKDFNNEADTPDNFQSRRPNTSFCFLDIRSPGLGDTAMYLCATSSLFLGLAKNIQYFGAGTRLSVL.

This clonotype was seen at least ten times. The rearrangement joins TRBV27 to TRBJ1-2; 10 bases agree with TRBD1. Unmatched junction bases numbered 7, after V lost 5 bases and J lost 7 bases. CDR3 length: 14 amino acids. Germline V gene sequence: CDR1 MNHEY, CDR2 SMNVEV (reference sequence). The CDR3 DNA is TGTGCCAGCAGTGTGGGACAGGGGATCGGTGGCTACACCTTC. This encodes CASSVGQGIGGYTF.

Note on this clonotype: Given the absence of the conserved phenylalanine or tryptophan at the CDR3 end, a read error is likely. The rearrangement joins TRBV3-1 to TRBJ2-1; 9 nucleotides line up with TRBD1. The CDR3 sequence is 13 residues long. J gave up 12 bases and V 0 bases, and 3 bases lay outside the gene matches. Germline lookup yields CDR1 LGHDT and CDR2 YNNKEL (reference sequence). The CDR3 bases are TGTGCCAGCAGCCAAGATCTGGACAGGGGGCAGTTCCTC. Translated, it gives CASSQDLDRGQFL.

This clonotype was detected ten times or more. The chain uses TRBV3-1 and TRBJ2-5; no clear D gene. V was trimmed by 0 bases and J by 5 bases, leaving 13 bases between them. The germline CDR1 and CDR2 sequences are LGHDT and YNNKEL (reference sequence). This CDR3 is 15 amino acids long. CDR3 loop: CASSQDAQRQETQYF. CDR3 DNA: TGTGCCAGCAGCCAAGACGCCCAAAGGCAGGAGACCCAGTACTTC.

This clonotype was observed at least ten times. The J gene is TRBJ2-4, the V gene TRBV3-1, with 7 bases matching TRBD1. CDR3 size: 17 residues. The ends lost 2 bases at V and 3 bases at J; junction bases unmatched: 10. CDR1 LGHDT and CDR2 YNNKEL come from the germline V gene (reference sequence). CDR3 residues: CASSQWAEGADKNIQYF. The CDR3 nucleotides are TGTGCCAGCAGCCAATGGGCCGAGGGGGCTGACAAAAACATTCAGTACTTC.